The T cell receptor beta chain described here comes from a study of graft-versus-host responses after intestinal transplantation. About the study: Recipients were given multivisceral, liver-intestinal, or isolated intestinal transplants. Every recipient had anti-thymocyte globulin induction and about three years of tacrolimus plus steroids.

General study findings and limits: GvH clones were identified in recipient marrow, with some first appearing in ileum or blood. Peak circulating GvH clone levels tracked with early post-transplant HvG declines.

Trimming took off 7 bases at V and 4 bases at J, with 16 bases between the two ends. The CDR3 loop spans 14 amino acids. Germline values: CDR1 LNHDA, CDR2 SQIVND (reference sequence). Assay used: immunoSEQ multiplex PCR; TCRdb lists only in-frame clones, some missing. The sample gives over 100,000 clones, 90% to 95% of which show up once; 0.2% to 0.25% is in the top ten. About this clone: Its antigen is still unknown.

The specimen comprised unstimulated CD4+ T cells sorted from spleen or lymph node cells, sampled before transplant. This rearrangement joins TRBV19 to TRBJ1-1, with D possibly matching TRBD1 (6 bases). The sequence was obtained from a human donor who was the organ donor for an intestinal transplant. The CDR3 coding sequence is TGTGCCAGTAATCCGGGGGGCGGCTCCACTGAAGCTTTCTTT. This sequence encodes CASNPGGGSTEAFF.